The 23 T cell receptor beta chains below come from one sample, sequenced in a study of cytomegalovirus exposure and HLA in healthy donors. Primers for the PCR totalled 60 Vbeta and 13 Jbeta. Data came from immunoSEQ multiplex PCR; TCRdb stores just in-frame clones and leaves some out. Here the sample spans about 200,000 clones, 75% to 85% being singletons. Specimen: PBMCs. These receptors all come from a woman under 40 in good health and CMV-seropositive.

The DNA for the CDR3 is TGTGCCAGCAGCTTAGTTGTCCAGGCAGACCAAGAGACCCAGTACTTC. Protein sequence: CASSLVVQADQETQYF. The genes are TRBV11-2 and TRBJ2-5, with D unresolved. V lost 1 base and J 0 bases, leaving 12 bases between the germline ends. Germline CDR1 and CDR2: SGHAT and FQNNGV. This CDR3 has 16 amino acids.

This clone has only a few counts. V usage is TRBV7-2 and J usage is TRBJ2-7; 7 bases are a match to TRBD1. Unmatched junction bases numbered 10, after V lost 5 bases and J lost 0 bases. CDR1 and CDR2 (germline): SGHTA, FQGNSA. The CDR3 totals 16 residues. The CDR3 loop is CASSQPMGQHSYEQYF. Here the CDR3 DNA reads TGTGCCAGCAGCCAACCCATGGGACAGCACTCCTACGAGCAGTACTTC.

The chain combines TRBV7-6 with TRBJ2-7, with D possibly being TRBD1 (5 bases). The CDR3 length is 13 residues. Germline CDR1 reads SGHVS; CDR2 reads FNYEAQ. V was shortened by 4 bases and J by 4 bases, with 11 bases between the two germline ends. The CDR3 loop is CASSWGGVYEQYF. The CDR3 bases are TGTGCCAGCAGCTGGGGCGGAGTTTACGAGCAGTACTTC. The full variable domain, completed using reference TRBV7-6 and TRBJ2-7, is GAGVSQSPRYKVTKRGQDVALRCDPISGHVSLYWYRQALGQGPEFLTYFNYEAQQDKSGLPNDRFSAERPEGSISTLTIQRTEQRDSAMYRCASSWGGVYEQYFGPGTRLTVT.

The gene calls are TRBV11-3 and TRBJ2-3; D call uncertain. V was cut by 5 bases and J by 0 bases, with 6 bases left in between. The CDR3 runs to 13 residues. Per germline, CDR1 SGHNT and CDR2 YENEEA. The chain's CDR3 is CASSPVSTDTQYF. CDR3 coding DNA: TGTGCCAGCAGCCCGGTGAGCACAGATACGCAGTATTTT.

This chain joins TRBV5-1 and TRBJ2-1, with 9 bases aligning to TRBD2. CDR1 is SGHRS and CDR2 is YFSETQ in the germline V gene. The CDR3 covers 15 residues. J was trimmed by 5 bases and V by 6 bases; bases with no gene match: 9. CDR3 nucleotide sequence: TGCGCCAGCACCCCGTCCCTAGCGGGGAACAATGAGCAGTTCTTC. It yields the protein CASTPSLAGNNEQFF.

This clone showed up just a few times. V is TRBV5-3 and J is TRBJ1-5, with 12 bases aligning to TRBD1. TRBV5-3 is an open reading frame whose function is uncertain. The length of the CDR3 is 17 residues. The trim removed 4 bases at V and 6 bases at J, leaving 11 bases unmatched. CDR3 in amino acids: CARSPSWDRGQAQPQHF. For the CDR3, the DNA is TGTGCCAGAAGCCCGTCGTGGGACAGGGGGCAGGCTCAGCCCCAGCATTTT.

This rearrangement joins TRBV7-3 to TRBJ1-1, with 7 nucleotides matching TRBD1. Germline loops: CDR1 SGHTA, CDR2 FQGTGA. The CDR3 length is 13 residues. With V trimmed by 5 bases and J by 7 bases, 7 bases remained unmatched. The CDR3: CASSPTYRGEAFF. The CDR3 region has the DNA TGTGCCAGCAGCCCTACCTACAGGGGTGAAGCTTTCTTT. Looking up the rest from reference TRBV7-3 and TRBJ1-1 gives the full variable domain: GAGVSQTPSNKVTEKGKYVELRCDPISGHTALYWYRQSLGQGPEFLIYFQGTGAADDSGLPNDRFFAVRPEGSVSTLKIQRTERGDSAVYLCASSPTYRGEAFFGQGTRLTVV.

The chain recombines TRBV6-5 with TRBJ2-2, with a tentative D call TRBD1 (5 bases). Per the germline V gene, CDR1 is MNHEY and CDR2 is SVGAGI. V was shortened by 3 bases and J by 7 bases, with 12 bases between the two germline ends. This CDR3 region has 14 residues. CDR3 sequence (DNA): TGTGCCAGCAGTTATCAAAGGGGTGGCGGGGAGCTGTTTTTT. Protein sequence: CASSYQRGGGELFF.

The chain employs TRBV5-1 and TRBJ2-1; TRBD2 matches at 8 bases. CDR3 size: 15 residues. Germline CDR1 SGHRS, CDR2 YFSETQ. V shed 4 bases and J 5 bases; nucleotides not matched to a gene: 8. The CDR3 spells CASSGSGGLDNEQFF. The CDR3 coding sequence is TGCGCCAGCAGCGGATCGGGGGGGCTTGACAATGAGCAGTTCTTC. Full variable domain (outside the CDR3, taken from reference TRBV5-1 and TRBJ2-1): KAGVTQTPRYLIKTRGQQVTLSCSPISGHRSVSWYQQTPGQGLQFLFEYFSETQRNKGNFPGRFSGRQFSNSRSEMNVSTLELGDSALYLCASSGSGGLDNEQFFGPGTRLTVL.

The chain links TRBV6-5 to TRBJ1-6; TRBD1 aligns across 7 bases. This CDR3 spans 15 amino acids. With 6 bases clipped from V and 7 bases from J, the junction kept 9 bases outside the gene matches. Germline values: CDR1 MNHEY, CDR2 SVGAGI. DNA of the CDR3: TGTGCCAGCAGGACAGGGAGAGTCCCGAATTCACCCCTCCACTTT. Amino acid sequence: CASRTGRVPNSPLHF.

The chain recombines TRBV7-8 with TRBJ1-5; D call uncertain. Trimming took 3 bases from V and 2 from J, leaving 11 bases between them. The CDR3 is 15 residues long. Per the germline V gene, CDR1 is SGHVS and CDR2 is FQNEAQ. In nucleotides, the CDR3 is TGTGCCAGCAGCTTTGCGGGTTGGGGCAATCAGCCCCAGCATTTT. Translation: CASSFAGWGNQPQHF.

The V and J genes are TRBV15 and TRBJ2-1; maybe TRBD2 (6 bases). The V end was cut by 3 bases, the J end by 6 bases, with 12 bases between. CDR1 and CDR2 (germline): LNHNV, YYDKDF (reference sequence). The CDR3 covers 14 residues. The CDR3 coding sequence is TGTGCCACCAGCAGCCGACTAGACGGCAATGAGCAGTTCTTC. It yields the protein CATSSRLDGNEQFF.

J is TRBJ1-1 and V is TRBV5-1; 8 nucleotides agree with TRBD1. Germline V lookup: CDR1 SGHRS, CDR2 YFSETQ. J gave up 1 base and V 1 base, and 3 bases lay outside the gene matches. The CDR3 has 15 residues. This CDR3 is CASSLSGTGNTEAFF. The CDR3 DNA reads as TGCGCCAGCAGCTTGTCCGGGACAGGGAACACTGAAGCTTTCTTT.

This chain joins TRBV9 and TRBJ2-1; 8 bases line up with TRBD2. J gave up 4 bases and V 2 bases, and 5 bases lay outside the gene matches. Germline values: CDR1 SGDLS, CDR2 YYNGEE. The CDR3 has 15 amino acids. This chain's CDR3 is CASSVGAGAYNEQFF. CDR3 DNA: TGTGCCAGCAGCGTTGGAGCGGGGGCGTACAATGAGCAGTTCTTC.

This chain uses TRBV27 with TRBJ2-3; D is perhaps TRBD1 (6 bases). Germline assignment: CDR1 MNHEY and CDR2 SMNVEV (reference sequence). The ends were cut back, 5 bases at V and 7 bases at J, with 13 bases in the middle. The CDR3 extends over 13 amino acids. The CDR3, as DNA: TGTGCCAGCAGTAAAGAAAGGGGGAATACGCAGTATTTT. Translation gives CASSKERGNTQYF.

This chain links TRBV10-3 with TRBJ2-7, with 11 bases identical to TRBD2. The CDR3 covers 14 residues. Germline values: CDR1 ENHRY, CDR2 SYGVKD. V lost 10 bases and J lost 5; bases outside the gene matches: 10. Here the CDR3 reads CATGLAGGPNEQYF. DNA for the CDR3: TGTGCCACCGGATTAGCGGGAGGGCCGAACGAGCAGTACTTC.

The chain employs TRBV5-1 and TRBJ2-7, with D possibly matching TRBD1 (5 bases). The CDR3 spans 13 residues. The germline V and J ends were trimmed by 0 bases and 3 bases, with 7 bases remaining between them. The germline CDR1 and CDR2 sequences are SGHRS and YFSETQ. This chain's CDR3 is CASSLARDYEQYF. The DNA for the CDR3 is TGCGCCAGCAGCTTGGCCAGGGACTACGAGCAGTACTTC.

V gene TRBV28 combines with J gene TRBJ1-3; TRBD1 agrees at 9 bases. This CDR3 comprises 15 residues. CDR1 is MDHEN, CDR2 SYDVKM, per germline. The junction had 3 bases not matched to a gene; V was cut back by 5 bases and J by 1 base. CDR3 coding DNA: TGTGCCAGCAGTCGTGACAGGGGGTCTGGAAACACCATATATTTT. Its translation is CASSRDRGSGNTIYF.

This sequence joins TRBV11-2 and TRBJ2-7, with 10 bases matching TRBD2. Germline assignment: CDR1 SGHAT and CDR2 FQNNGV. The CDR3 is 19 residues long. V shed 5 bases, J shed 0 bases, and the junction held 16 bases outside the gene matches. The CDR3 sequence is CASSGRLAGGAKSSYEQYF. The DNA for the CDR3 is TGTGCCAGCAGCGGACGCTTAGCGGGGGGCGCCAAGAGCTCCTACGAGCAGTACTTC.

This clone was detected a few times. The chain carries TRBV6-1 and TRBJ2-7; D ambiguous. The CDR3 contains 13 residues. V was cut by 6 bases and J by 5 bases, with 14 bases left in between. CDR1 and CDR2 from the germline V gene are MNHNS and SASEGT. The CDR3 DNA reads TGTGCCAGCAGGTTAGGATCAGGTGACGAGCAGTACTTC. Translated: CASRLGSGDEQYF.

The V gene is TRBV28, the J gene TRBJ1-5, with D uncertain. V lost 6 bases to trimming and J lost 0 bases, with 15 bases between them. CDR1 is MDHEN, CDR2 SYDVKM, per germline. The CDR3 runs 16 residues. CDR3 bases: TGTGCCAGCAGATTAAACGACGGGTATAGCAATCAGCCCCAGCATTTT. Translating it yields CASRLNDGYSNQPQHF. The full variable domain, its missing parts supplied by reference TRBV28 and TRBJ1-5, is DVKVTQSSRYLVKRTGEKVFLECVQDMDHENMFWYRQDPGLGLRLIYFSYDVKMKEKGDIPEGYSVSREKKERFSLILESASTNQTSMYLCASRLNDGYSNQPQHFGDGTRLSIL.

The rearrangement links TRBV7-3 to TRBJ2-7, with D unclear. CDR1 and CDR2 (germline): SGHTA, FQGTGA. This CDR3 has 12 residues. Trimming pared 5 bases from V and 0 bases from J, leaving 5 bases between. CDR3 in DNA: TGTGCCAGCAGCCCTTCCTCCTACGAGCAGTACTTC. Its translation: CASSPSSYEQYF.

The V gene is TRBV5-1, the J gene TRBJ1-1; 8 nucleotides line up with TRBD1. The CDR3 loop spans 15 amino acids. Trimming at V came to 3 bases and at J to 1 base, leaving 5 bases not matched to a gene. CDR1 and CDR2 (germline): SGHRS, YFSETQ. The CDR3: CASSSRTGQNTEAFF. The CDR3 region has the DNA TGCGCCAGCAGCTCAAGGACAGGGCAGAACACTGAAGCTTTCTTT.